This T cell receptor (beta chain) was profiled in a study of breast tumors, draining lymph nodes, adjacent tissues. Study findings and constraints: Tumor and nontumor repertoires were significantly more similar in luminal-like than in basal-like breast cancer.

Breast cancer patients provided tissue from their axillary draining lymph nodes. In regard to this clonotype: Antigen unknown. At one boundary the junction diverges from the germline segment, which might be a read error.

TCRdb re-derived calls from the multiplex PCR reads in MiXCR, one entry per CDR3 protein. The sample lists some 120,000 distinct CDR3 sequences, about 20% occurring once. The CDR3 is 14 amino acids. Germline-derived CDR1 and CDR2 are SGHRS and YFSETQ. Specimen: axillary lymph node tissue. The V gene is TRBV5-1, the J gene TRBJ2-1, with a possible D match to TRBD2 (5 bases). The TCR comes from a female donor with breast cancer. Some clones in this sample may be carry-over from other donors' samples. In DNA form, the CDR3 reads TGTGCCAGCGGCTTGCAGAGCTCCTACAATGAGCAGTTCTTC. The encoded protein is CASGLQSSYNEQFF. Full variable domain (missing parts from reference TRBV5-1 and TRBJ2-1): KAGVTQTPRYLIKTRGQQVTLSCSPISGHRSVSWYQQTPGQGLQFLFEYFSETQRNKGNFPGRFSGRQFSNSRSEMNVSTLELGDSALYLCASGLQSSYNEQFFGPGTRLTVL.